This T cell receptor beta chain was sequenced during a study of T-cell memory formation after mild COVID-19. Worth noting for this clonotype: Its antigen is still unknown.

TCRdb fed the 5' RACE reads into MiXCR, producing one record per CDR3 protein. This table has some 150,000 distinct CDR3 sequences, 5.5% to 7% appearing once. The CDR3 runs to 14 residues. The V and J ends lost 8 bases and 2 bases respectively, with 16 bases between them. Germline assignment: CDR1 MDHEN and CDR2 SYDVKM. Study-level findings and limits: Cross-reactive memory appears to have joined, as suggested by some responding clones showing up in pre-infection memory.

What was sequenced was PBMCs or a T cell subset sorted from them (not recorded which). This receptor was identified in an adult woman who had mild COVID-19 (a few samples of this study predate the infection). Cell type and time point are not known. V gene TRBV28 combines with J gene TRBJ2-7, with D perhaps TRBD2 (6 bases). The CDR3 region is CASGSSGGAYEQYF. CDR3 sequence (DNA): TGTGCCAGCGGTTCTTCCGGCGGGGCCTACGAGCAGTACTTC.